This T cell receptor (beta chain) was observed in a study of blood T cells in healthy people across ages. V was pared by 7 bases and J by 6 bases, with 15 bases between. This CDR3 has 13 residues. This clonotype has a single count. What it binds is unknown. Alongside a J-beta primer mix, a sample-barcoded 5' primer served in a second PCR lasting roughly 7 to 11 cycles. MiXCR, run by TCRdb on the 5' RACE reads, gives a single entry per CDR3 protein. Of roughly 1,500,000 distinct CDR3 sequences in the sample, around 36% were seen once. Regarding the study as a whole: The recorded TCR beta diversity per million T cells decreased in a roughly linear manner with age.

The chain links TRBV12-3 or TRBV12-4 to TRBJ1-1, with D unresolved. Sequencing used blood. This clonotype was sampled from a woman aged 30 to 39 in good health. The CDR3 DNA reads TGTGCCAGCACCCCAGACGGGGAAGCTGAAGCTTTCTTT. This gives the protein CASTPDGEAEAFF.